The entry that follows covers one T cell receptor beta chain sequence. In the authors' workflow: From reference gene primer amplification, estimates of nucleated cell counts were derived. The assay was immunoSEQ multiplex PCR, and TCRdb's table has in-frame clones only and misses some. V and J calls and clone size are given by that table; D and trimming were obtained from the DNA. The repertoire has about 280,000 clones, 65% to 90% of them found once; the top ten carry approximately 5%. The sample originates from a study of blood T cell repertoires in COVID-19. Across the whole study: COVID-19 samples, acute and convalescent, were from the United States, Italy and Spain. Sources were T cells, B-cell-depleted T cells, or PBMCs; the material itself was cDNA or gDNA.

This CDR3 comprises 15 residues. V was shortened by 1 base and J by 2 bases, with 8 bases between the two germline ends. Germline values: CDR1 LNHNV, CDR2 YYDKDF (reference sequence). This sequence originates from a man aged 50-60 years with active or convalescent COVID-19. V usage is TRBV15 and J usage is TRBJ1-4; D unresolved. Input material: peripheral blood. CDR3 nucleotide sequence: TGTGCCACCAGCAGAGGAGGGAGGACTAATGAAAAACTGTTTTTT. Amino acid sequence: CATSRGGRTNEKLFF.